This TCR beta chain was found in a study of vaccination effects on CD4 cells after COVID-19. About the research overall: Convalescent patients, a few in all, were sampled both early and late after vaccination. Following the second dose by a median of 72 days, the post-vaccine samples were obtained. Overall study findings and caveats: Clones induced by infection and by vaccine showed marked clonal contraction late after vaccination. Newly vaccine-induced clones made up most of the convalescents' post-vaccine spike-reactive clones.

Pools of viral peptides were used by the ViraFEST assay to expand antigen-specific CD4+ T cells ahead of sequencing. Subsequent to approximately 11 days of culture, CD4+ T cells were isolated. From March to December 2020, the person had a SARS-CoV-2 infection that was confirmed by PCR. The vaccine given was either BNT162b2 or mRNA-1273, in two doses. Produced via immunoSEQ multiplex PCR; TCRdb's table is partial and in-frame only. Altogether some 17,000 clones are present, about 80% being singletons, with the ten largest covering 15% to 25%. Comment on this clone: Its antigen remains unknown.

This clonotype was sampled from a human donor who had a prior SARS-CoV-2 infection. The material sequenced was CD4+ T cells from PBMCs cultured with SARS-CoV-2 spike peptides, taken after COVID-19 vaccination.

This CDR3 reads CATSTAGTGMTGELFF. The CDR3 DNA reads TGTGCCACTTCGACGGCGGGGACAGGGATGACCGGGGAGCTGTTTTTT. This chain connects TRBV24-1 to TRBJ2-2, with 9 bases fitting TRBD1. The CDR3 contains 16 residues. V was clipped by 10 bases and J by 5 bases; unmatched bases: 13. In germline, CDR1 is KGHDR, CDR2 SFDVKD.